The 25 T cell receptor beta chains given below trace back to one sample, sequenced in a study of blood T cell repertoires in COVID-19. This table comes from immunoSEQ multiplex PCR, and its TCRdb copy is limited to in-frame clones, with some not included. The table has about 120,000 clones, about nine tenths seen once; the top ten hold 3% to 4%. The specimen sequenced was peripheral blood. These receptor sequences come from a man aged 50-60 years with active COVID-19.

The chain joins TRBV25-1 to TRBJ2-1; no clear D. The CDR3 totals 15 residues. Trimming took off 3 bases at V and 7 bases at J, with 16 bases between the two ends. Per germline, CDR1 MGHDK and CDR2 SYGVNS. This CDR3 reads CASSDGLGLGNEQFF. For the CDR3, the DNA is TGTGCCAGCAGTGATGGTTTGGGCCTGGGTAATGAGCAGTTCTTC.

Only one count was recorded for this clone. V gene TRBV7-2 combines with J gene TRBJ2-7; 8 bases match TRBD1. The CDR3 loop spans 17 amino acids. Germline trimming cut 5 bases from V and 0 bases from J; bases unmatched to any gene: 12. The germline gives CDR1 SGHTA, CDR2 FQGNSA. In DNA, the CDR3 is TGTGCCAGCAGCCACCGGGGTGGGCAGGGGGCCTCCTACGAGCAGTACTTC. Translating gives CASSHRGGQGASYEQYF.

The chain links TRBV28 to TRBJ1-1; D gene ambiguous. Looked up from germline, CDR1 is MDHEN and CDR2 is SYDVKM. Deletions cut 8 bases from V and 0 bases from J, with 4 bases between. CDR3 length equals 11 residues. CDR3 in DNA: TGTGCCAGCCTATTGAACACTGAAGCTTTCTTT. It specifies CASLLNTEAFF.

J is TRBJ1-1 and V is TRBV9, with 8 bases identical to TRBD1. Germline CDR1 SGDLS, CDR2 YYNGEE. This CDR3 region has 16 residues. Unmatched junction bases numbered 12, after V lost 4 bases and J lost 4 bases. The CDR3 DNA is TGTGCCAGCAGCTTCCTGACAGGGGCCTACGCCACTGAAGCTTTCTTT. The encoded protein is CASSFLTGAYATEAFF. The full variable domain, rest sourced from reference TRBV9 and TRBJ1-1, is DSGVTQTPKHLITATGQRVTLRCSPRSGDLSVYWYQQSLDQGLQFLIQYYNGEERAKGNILERFSAQQFPDLHSELNLSSLELGDSALYFCASSFLTGAYATEAFFGQGTRLTVV.

This sequence joins TRBV4-2 and TRBJ2-7; TRBD2 matches 11 bases. The V and J ends lost 4 bases and 7 bases, in that order; junction bases with no gene match: 6. The CDR3 runs 14 residues. CDR1 is LGHNA, CDR2 YNFKEQ, per germline. CDR3 bases: TGTGCCAGCAGCCTTAGCGGGGGGGCCGGAGAGCAGTACTTC. Its translation is CASSLSGGAGEQYF.

The chain couples TRBV11-2 to TRBJ1-5; D call uncertain. Trimming removed 0 bases from V and 4 bases from J, with 7 bases in between. The germline V gene has CDR1 SGHAT and CDR2 FQNNGV. The CDR3 spans 14 residues. The DNA of the CDR3 is TGTGCCAGCAGCTTAGATTCCACAAATCAGCCCCAGCATTTT. This encodes CASSLDSTNQPQHF. Based on the CDR3 plus reference TRBV11-2 and TRBJ1-5, the full variable domain is EAGVAQSPRYKIIEKRQSVAFWCNPISGHATLYWYQQILGQGPKLLIQFQNNGVVDDSQLPKDRFSAERLKGVDSTLKIQPAKLEDSAVYLCASSLDSTNQPQHFGDGTRLSIL.

This sequence joins TRBV11-2 and TRBJ2-7; 10 bases are shared with TRBD1. V lost 1 base and J lost 6; bases outside the gene matches: 12. CDR1 and CDR2 (germline): SGHAT, FQNNGV. The CDR3 extends over 17 amino acids. The CDR3 spells CASSLVGPGQGIGEQYF. The CDR3 DNA follows: TGTGCCAGCAGCTTAGTGGGGCCGGGACAGGGGATCGGCGAGCAGTACTTC.

DNA for the CDR3: TGTGCCAGTAGTATTGGGAACAGAGCGGACACTGAAGCTTTCTTT. Amino acids: CASSIGNRADTEAFF. The chain has TRBV19 and TRBJ1-1; D unresolved. V lost 3 bases to trimming and J lost 3 bases, with 14 bases between them. The CDR3 totals 15 residues. Germline V gene data show CDR1 as LNHDA and CDR2 as SQIVND (reference sequence).

The chain carries TRBV19 and TRBJ2-1; the match to TRBD1 covers 8 bases. Looked up from germline, CDR1 is LNHDA and CDR2 is SQIVND (reference sequence). The CDR3 totals 14 residues. With 4 bases clipped from V and 8 bases from J, the junction kept 7 bases outside the gene matches. This CDR3 is CASSKRQGWDEQFF. CDR3 DNA sequence: TGTGCCAGTAGTAAACGACAGGGGTGGGATGAGCAGTTCTTC.

This clone was recorded a few times. V usage is TRBV5-1 and J usage is TRBJ2-3; D perhaps matches TRBD1 (5 bases). Germline values: CDR1 SGHRS, CDR2 YFSETQ. CDR3 length: 16 amino acids. Trimming took 2 bases from V and 0 from J, leaving 13 bases between them. CDR3: CASSLKGLLSTDTQYF. The CDR3 nucleotides read TGCGCCAGCAGCTTAAAGGGGCTCTTAAGCACAGATACGCAGTATTTT.

This chain joins TRBV5-5 and TRBJ1-2; 7 nucleotides align to TRBD1. Per the germline V gene, CDR1 is SGHKS and CDR2 is YYEKEE (reference sequence). The CDR3 is made up of 15 amino acids. V lost 3 bases to trimming and J lost 5 bases; unmatched junction nucleotides: 10. The CDR3 region has the DNA TGTGCCAGCAGCTCAACGACAGGGTGGGGATATGGCTACACCTTC. It is translated as CASSSTTGWGYGYTF.

The chain employs TRBV11-3 and TRBJ2-3, with 9 bases fitting TRBD2. Germline V gives CDR1 SGHNT, CDR2 YENEEA. V was pared by 0 bases and J by 3 bases, with 7 bases of the junction left unmatched. This CDR3 comprises 17 residues. Here the CDR3 DNA reads TGTGCCAGCAGCTTAGATCATCGCAGCGGGAGGACAGATACGCAGTATTTT. Encoded protein: CASSLDHRSGRTDTQYF.

The V and J genes are TRBV9 and TRBJ2-3; 8 nucleotides match TRBD1. CDR1 SGDLS and CDR2 YYNGEE come from the germline V gene. The CDR3 totals 16 residues. J was trimmed by 5 bases and V by 0 bases; bases with no gene match: 8. In DNA form, the CDR3 reads TGTGCCAGCAGCGTAGCGGGCAGGGGGCGCGTAGATACGCAGTATTTT. The encoded protein is CASSVAGRGRVDTQYF.

The V gene is TRBV27, the J gene TRBJ1-5; TRBD1 matches at 9 bases. The CDR3 runs 18 residues. Trimming removed 0 bases from V and 3 bases from J; junction bases left unmatched: 9. Germline V gene lookup returns CDR1 MNHEY and CDR2 SMNVEV (reference sequence). The CDR3 sequence is CASSLSVGGTGNNQPQHF. The CDR3 DNA sequence: TGTGCCAGCAGTTTATCAGTAGGCGGGACAGGGAACAATCAGCCCCAGCATTTT.

This rearrangement joins TRBV7-2 to TRBJ1-2; D remains unclear. V was clipped by 5 bases and J by 8 bases, with 15 bases between them. CDR3 length equals 13 residues. Germline loops: CDR1 SGHTA, CDR2 FQGNSA. This CDR3 reads CASSRSPSSGYTF. The CDR3 DNA sequence: TGTGCCAGCAGCCGGTCCCCATCTAGCGGCTACACCTTC.

This clone was observed once. The V gene is TRBV12-3 or TRBV12-4, the J gene TRBJ2-7, with D possibly matching TRBD1 (5 bases). The CDR3 totals 12 residues. V lost 6 bases and J 3 bases, leaving 9 bases between the germline ends. For the CDR3, the DNA is TGTGCCAGCAGGTGGACAAACTACGAGCAGTACGTC. Residues: CASRWTNYEQYV.

The chain recombines TRBV27 with TRBJ1-4; TRBD1 aligns across 9 bases. Germline V lookup: CDR1 MNHEY, CDR2 SMNVEV (reference sequence). Trimming took 5 bases from V and 7 from J; bases not matched to a gene: 11. The CDR3 runs to 16 residues. The CDR3 is CASSISPGQGGEKLFF. CDR3 nucleotide sequence: TGTGCCAGCAGTATTTCACCGGGACAGGGAGGTGAAAAACTGTTTTTT. Based on the CDR3 plus reference TRBV27 and TRBJ1-4, the full variable domain is EAQVTQNPRYLITVTGKKLTVTCSQNMNHEYMSWYRQDPGLGLRQIYYSMNVEVTDKGDVPEGYKVSRKEKRNFPLILESPSPNQTSLYFCASSISPGQGGEKLFFGSGTQLSVL.

This clone has just one count. This chain links TRBV7-9 with TRBJ2-1, with 7 nucleotides matching TRBD1. V shed 5 bases, J shed 6 bases, and the junction held 7 bases outside the gene matches. Per germline, CDR1 SEHNR and CDR2 FQNEAQ (reference sequence). CDR3 length: 14 residues. DNA for the CDR3: TGTGCCAGCAGCCCGTGGACAGGTCTCAATGAGCAGTTCTTC. As protein: CASSPWTGLNEQFF. Together with reference TRBV7-9 and TRBJ2-1, the CDR3 gives the full variable domain: DTGVSQNPRHKITKRGQNVTFRCDPISEHNRLYWYRQTLGQGPEFLTYFQNEAQLEKSRLLSDRFSAERPKGSFSTLEIQRTEQGDSAMYLCASSPWTGLNEQFFGPGTRLTVL.

V and J are TRBV5-1 and TRBJ2-2; possibly TRBD2 for D (6 bases). The CDR3 consists of 15 residues. The germline gives CDR1 SGHRS, CDR2 YFSETQ. Trimming cost V 7 bases and J 6 bases, with 19 bases left between them. The CDR3 DNA is TGCGCCAGCTCACGGTTGGGGGGAGACTCCGGGGAGCTGTTTTTT. This translates into CASSRLGGDSGELFF.

The rearrangement uses TRBV6-5 and TRBJ2-1, with 11 bases identical to TRBD1. The CDR3 consists of 15 residues. Germline CDR1 MNHEY, CDR2 SVGAGI. V gave up 6 bases and J gave up 8 bases; unmatched junction bases: 9. CDR3 sequence (DNA): TGTGCCAGCAGCGGCCGGGACAGGGGGATCTATGAGCAGTTCTTC. It encodes CASSGRDRGIYEQFF.

The V call is TRBV7-2, the J call TRBJ2-2; TRBD1 might be the D (6 bases). CDR1 is SGHTA and CDR2 is FQGNSA in the germline V gene. CDR3 length: 14 residues. V gave up 3 bases and J gave up 6 bases, with 11 bases separating them. For the CDR3, the DNA is TGTGCCAGCAGCTTGGACAGTGGTCCCGGGGAGCTGTTTTTT. Amino acids: CASSLDSGPGELFF.

This clone was picked up a small number of times. The chain employs TRBV19 and TRBJ2-1, with TRBD2 matching 8 bases. The length of the CDR3 is 16 residues. Germline trimming cut 5 bases from V and 6 bases from J; bases unmatched to any gene: 12. Germline V lookup: CDR1 LNHDA, CDR2 SQIVND (reference sequence). The CDR3 DNA is TGTGCCAGTAGTGCTCAACGGACTAGCTTTGGCAATGAGCAGTTCTTC. Translation: CASSAQRTSFGNEQFF.

The rearrangement links TRBV6-1 to TRBJ2-7; perhaps TRBD1 as D (5 bases). The CDR3 contains 13 residues. CDR1 is MNHNS, CDR2 SASEGT, per germline. Trimming took off 2 bases at V and 6 bases at J, with 11 bases between the two ends. In DNA, the CDR3 is TGTGCCAGCAGTGAACAGGGAAGGGGCGAGCAGTACTTC. It translates to CASSEQGRGEQYF.

This clone was recorded only once. The V call is TRBV16, the J call TRBJ1-1; TRBD1 matches at 10 bases. This CDR3 region has 16 residues. The ends lost 1 base at V and 4 bases at J; junction bases unmatched: 6. Per germline, CDR1 KGHSY and CDR2 FQNENV. CDR3 in amino acids: CASSQLGDRGFTEAFF. As DNA, the CDR3 is TGTGCCAGCAGCCAATTAGGGGACAGGGGTTTCACTGAAGCTTTCTTT.

The V and J genes are TRBV5-6 and TRBJ2-5, with 12 nucleotides matching TRBD1. In germline, CDR1 is SGHDT, CDR2 YYEEEE. This CDR3 region has 17 residues. V lost 1 base, J lost 6 bases, and 10 bases stayed unmatched. The CDR3 protein is CASSLYSRDRGLKTQYF. The CDR3, as DNA: TGTGCCAGCAGCTTGTACTCCCGGGACAGGGGGCTGAAGACCCAGTACTTC.